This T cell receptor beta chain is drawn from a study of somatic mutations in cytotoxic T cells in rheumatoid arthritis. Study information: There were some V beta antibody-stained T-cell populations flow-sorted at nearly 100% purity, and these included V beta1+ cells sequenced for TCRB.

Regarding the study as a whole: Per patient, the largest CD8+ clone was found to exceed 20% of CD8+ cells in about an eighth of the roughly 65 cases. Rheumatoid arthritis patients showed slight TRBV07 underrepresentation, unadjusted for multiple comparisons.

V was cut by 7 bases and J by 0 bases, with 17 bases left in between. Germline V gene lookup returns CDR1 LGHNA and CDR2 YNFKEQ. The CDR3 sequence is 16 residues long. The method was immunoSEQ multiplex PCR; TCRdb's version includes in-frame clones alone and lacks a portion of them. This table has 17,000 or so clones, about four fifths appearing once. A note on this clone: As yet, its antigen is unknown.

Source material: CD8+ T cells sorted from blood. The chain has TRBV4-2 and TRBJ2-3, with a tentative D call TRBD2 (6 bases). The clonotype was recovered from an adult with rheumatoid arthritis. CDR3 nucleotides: TGTGCCAGCACCCCCGGGAAGCGGGTTAGCACAGATACGCAGTATTTT. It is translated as CASTPGKRVSTDTQYF.